This T cell receptor (beta chain) was captured in a study of shared clonotypes between healthy human individuals (dated by TCRdb to the early 2020s). In terms of the full investigation: A couple of women and a few men aged 18 to 49 years were included in the cohort. To increase sequencing depth and limit assay-specific biases, TCR repertoire library preparation and sequencing were carried out by different laboratories using diverse techniques. Each donor's leukapheresis produced roughly between roughly 0.9 and 8.9 billion PBMCs. For each donor, CD4 naive and CD4 memory were each given three plates, CD8 naive was given two plates, and CD8 memory was given one plate. The study deeply sequenced blood TCR repertoires of several healthy adults to estimate repertoire size and the extent of clonotype sharing between individuals.

This clone was detected once. No cognate antigen has been identified for it. Base quality data are lacking; no much larger clone is found one base away. Healthy HIV-negative adults with no recently reported acute infections or vaccinations were included as donors. Only Caucasian adults living in Nashville, Tennessee, USA were represented among the donors. CD8 memory samples were composed of magnetically selected CD45RO+ cells combined with CCR7-negative CD45RA+ effector memory (TemRA) cells. Blood was collected by leukapheresis, and PBMCs were isolated by Ficoll-Histopaque density gradient centrifugation and then cryopreserved in liquid nitrogen vapor phase. Purity and quantity of every magnetically sorted T cell population were checked by analytical flow cytometry. Each sorted fraction had its genomic DNA isolated and then quantified by UV absorbance on a Nanodrop 2000c. Using the deep immunoSEQ assay, multiplex PCR amplified TCR CDR3 regions from genomic DNA. Extracted genomic DNA from each cell subset was distributed evenly across all wells of several immunoSEQ 96-well plates, and each plate was treated as a replicate. For sorted subsets, each replicate PCR was loaded with around 220 ng genomic DNA, equivalent to about 33,000 T cell genomes. Purified libraries were measured with a Qubit 3.0 fluorometer, size-checked on a Bioanalyzer 2100, and measured again with the KAPA Library Quantification kit. Every immunoSEQ 96-well plate was sequenced on a separate single-read 150-cycle Illumina NextSeq 550 flow cell. Per the source publication's procedure: Because the immunoSEQ output held only junctional sequences and lacked quality scores, the filtering could not match the filtering applied to full-length reads. To assign V/J genes and CDR3, sequences were annotated against IMGT germline references using PyIR, a Python wrapper for IgBLAST v1.9. Reads were filtered out if the reads had weak V/J assignments (E-value above 1e-6), no CDR3, stop codons, out-of-frame junctions, or ambiguous translated residues. A V3J clonotype was defined by an identical inferred V gene, J gene, and CDR3 amino acid sequence. Percentage overlap between repertoires was calculated by dividing the number of shared unique clonotypes by the size of the smaller repertoire. Richness of each repertoire was evaluated using RTK rarefaction, the Chao1 estimator, and Recon v2.1 estimates of unobserved clonotypes. Generation probabilities were computed with OLGA for all TCRbeta clonotypes obtained by the gDNA method from a handful of donors. TCRdb obtained this table from immuneACCESS and retained in-frame rearrangements with V and J assigned. These tables miss some clones; where compared with another copy, unresolved V genes account for less than half of the shortfall, and the remainder is unexplained. Clone size and V and J calls were adopted from that table, with D and trimming inferred from the DNA. Counted in this sample were about 690,000 clones; 90% of them appeared once. The top ten hold 34% of the sample.

General findings and caveats noted by the study authors: Sharing across a few donors was observed for around 5% of naive CD4, 3% to 3.5% of naive CD8, about 2.3% of memory CD4, and about 0.39% of memory CD8 clonotypes. Pairwise subsampling indicated that sequencing depth was expected to affect the degree of clonotype sharing among donors. Compared with non-shared clonotypes, the clonotypes found in all four sorted-subset donors had higher generation probabilities. Even with the large sequencing depth, rarefaction of the sorted-subset datasets indicated that sequencing was incomplete. Only blood was sampled, and tissue TCR repertoires likely differ from those in blood. Naive subsets generally had larger estimated clonotype richness than memory subsets. Because the study included a small number of donors, the genetic and exposure-history diversity represented was limited.

The source is a man between 18 and 29 years old in good health. Some clones in this sample may be carry-over from other donors' samples. Sample: memory CD8+ T cells from PBMCs. What this sample's cell subset or site label stands for: CD45RO+ cells pooled with CCR7-negative TemRA cells.

The DNA reads as follows: TGCGCCAGCAGTGAGACGGGAGTGATCGGGGAGCTGTTTTTT. This translates into CASSETGVIGELFF. The sequence is built from TRBV10-2 and TRBJ2-2, and TRBD2 may be the D gene, going by 6 matching bases. Measured from the cysteine to the phenylalanine, the CDR3 is 14 residues long. CDR3 DNA is the only sequence kept; it has 42 bases, read in frame from the first base. V is cut by 2 bases and J by 7 bases, and the space between the germline ends is 11 bases. Per the germline V gene, WSHSY is the CDR1 and SAAADI is the CDR2.